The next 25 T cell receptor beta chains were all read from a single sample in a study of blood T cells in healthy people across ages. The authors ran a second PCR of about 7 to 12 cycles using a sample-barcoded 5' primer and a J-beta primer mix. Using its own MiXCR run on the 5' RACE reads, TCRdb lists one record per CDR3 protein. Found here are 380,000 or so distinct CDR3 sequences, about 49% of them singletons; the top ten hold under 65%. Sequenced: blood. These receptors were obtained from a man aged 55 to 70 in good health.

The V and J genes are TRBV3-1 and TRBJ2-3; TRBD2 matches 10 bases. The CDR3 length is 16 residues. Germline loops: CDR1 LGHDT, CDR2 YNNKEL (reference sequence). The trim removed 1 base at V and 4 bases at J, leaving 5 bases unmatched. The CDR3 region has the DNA TGTGCCAGCAGCCAAGCCCTAGCGGGAGTGGCAGATACGCAGTATTTT. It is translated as CASSQALAGVADTQYF.

This CDR3 reads CASSLFPVGVEAGANVLTF. The CDR3 DNA reads TGTGCCAGCAGTTTATTCCCGGTCGGGGTGGAGGCTGGGGCCAACGTCCTGACTTTC. The chain uses TRBV27 and TRBJ2-6; weak D call: TRBD2 (5 bases). This CDR3 spans 19 amino acids. V lost 1 base and J lost 2, with 18 bases in between. Germline CDR1 and CDR2: MNHEY and SMNVEV (reference sequence).

The CDR3 region has the DNA TGTGCCAGCAGTCTCGGACAGGGGGGGATCGTCGTGACCCAGTACTTC. Amino acids: CASSLGQGGIVVTQYF. The chain joins TRBV12-3 or TRBV12-4 to TRBJ2-7, with 10 bases identical to TRBD1. The DNA end favors TRBJ2-5, so the J call may be wrong. This CDR3 has 16 residues.

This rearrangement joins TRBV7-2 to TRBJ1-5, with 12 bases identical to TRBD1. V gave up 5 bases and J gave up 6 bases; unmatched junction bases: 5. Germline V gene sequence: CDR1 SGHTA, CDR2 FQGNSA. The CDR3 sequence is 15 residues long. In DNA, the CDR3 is TGTGCCAGCAGCGCGGGACAGGGGGCCGGTCAGCCCCAGCATTTT. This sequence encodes CASSAGQGAGQPQHF.

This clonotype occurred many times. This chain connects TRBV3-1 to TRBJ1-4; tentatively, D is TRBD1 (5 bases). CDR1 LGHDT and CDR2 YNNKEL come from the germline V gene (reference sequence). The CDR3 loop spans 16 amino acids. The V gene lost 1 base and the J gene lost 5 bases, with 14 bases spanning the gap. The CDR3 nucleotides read TGTGCCAGCAGCCAAGGCTTGGGACCGAGGAATGAAAAACTGTTTTTT. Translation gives CASSQGLGPRNEKLFF.

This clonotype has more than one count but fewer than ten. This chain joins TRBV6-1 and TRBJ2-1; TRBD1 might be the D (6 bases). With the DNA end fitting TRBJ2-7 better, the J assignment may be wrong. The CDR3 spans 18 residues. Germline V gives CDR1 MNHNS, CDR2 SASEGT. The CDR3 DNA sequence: TGTGCCAGCAGTCAGCCCCGCGGAAGGGGGTCCTCCTACAATGAGCAGTACTTC. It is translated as CASSQPRGRGSSYNEQYF.

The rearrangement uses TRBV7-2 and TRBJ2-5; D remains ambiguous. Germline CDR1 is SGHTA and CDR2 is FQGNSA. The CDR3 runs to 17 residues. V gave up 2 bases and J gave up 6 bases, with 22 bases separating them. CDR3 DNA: TGTGCCAGCAGCTTAAACGTTGGGCCGGGTCCCCAGAAGACCCAGTACTTC. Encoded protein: CASSLNVGPGPQKTQYF.

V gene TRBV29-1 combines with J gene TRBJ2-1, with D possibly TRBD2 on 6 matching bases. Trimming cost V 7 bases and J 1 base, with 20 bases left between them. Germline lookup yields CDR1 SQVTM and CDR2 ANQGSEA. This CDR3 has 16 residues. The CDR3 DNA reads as TGCAGCGCGTTCGGGGGACGGGAGTTTTCCTACAATGAGCAGTTCTTC. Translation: CSAFGGREFSYNEQFF.

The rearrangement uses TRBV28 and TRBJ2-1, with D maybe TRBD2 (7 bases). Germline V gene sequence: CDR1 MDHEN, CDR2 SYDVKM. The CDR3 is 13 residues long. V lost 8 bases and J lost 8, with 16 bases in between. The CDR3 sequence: CASRRGGSDEQFF. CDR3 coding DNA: TGTGCCAGCCGTAGGGGGGGATCCGATGAGCAGTTCTTC. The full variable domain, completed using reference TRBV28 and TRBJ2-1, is DVKVTQSSRYLVKRTGEKVFLECVQDMDHENMFWYRQDPGLGLRLIYFSYDVKMKEKGDIPEGYSVSREKKERFSLILESASTNQTSMYLCASRRGGSDEQFFGPGTRLTVL.

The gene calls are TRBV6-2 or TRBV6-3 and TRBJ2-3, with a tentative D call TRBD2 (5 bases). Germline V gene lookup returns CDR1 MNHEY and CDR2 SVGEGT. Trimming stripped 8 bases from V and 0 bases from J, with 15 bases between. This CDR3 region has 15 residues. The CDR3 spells CASLGSVRSTDTQYF. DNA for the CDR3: TGTGCCAGCCTGGGGAGCGTGCGAAGCACAGATACGCAGTATTTT.

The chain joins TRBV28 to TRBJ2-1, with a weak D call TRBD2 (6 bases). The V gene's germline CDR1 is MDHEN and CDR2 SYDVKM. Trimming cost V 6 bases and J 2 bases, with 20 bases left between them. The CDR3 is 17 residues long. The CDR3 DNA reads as TGTGCCAGCAGAAGCCAGGAGGGGATTGGCCCCTACAATGAGCAGTTCTTC. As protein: CASRSQEGIGPYNEQFF.

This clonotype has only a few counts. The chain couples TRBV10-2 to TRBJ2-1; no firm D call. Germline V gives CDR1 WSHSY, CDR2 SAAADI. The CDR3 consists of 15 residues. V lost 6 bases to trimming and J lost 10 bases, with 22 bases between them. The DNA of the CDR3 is TGCGCCAGCAGCGAGCTGGCGCTTCCCTTGGGGGAGCAGTTCTTC. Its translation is CASSELALPLGEQFF.

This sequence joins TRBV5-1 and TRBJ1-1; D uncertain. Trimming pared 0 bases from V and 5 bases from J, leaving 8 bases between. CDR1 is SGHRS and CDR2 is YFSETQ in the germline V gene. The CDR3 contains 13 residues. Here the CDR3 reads CASSLVEGTEAFF. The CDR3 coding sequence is TGCGCCAGCAGCTTGGTCGAGGGAACTGAAGCTTTCTTT.

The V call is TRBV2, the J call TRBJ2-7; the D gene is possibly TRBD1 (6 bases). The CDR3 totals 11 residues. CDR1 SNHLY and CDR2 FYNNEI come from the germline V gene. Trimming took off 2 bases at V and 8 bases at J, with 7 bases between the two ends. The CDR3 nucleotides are TGTGCCAGCAGTGAAAGGGACAAGCAGTACTTC. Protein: CASSERDKQYF. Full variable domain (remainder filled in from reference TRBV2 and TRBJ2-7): EPEVTQTPSHQVTQMGQEVILRCVPISNHLYFYWYRQILGQKVEFLVSFYNNEISEKSEIFDDQFSVERPDGSNFTLKIRSTKLEDSAMYFCASSERDKQYFGPGTRLTVT.

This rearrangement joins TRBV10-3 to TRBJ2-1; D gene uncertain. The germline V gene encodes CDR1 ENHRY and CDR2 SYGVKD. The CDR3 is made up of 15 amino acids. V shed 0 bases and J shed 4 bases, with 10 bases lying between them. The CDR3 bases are TGTGCCATCAGTGAGTCGAGTAATTTATACAATGAGCAGTTCTTC. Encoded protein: CAISESSNLYNEQFF.

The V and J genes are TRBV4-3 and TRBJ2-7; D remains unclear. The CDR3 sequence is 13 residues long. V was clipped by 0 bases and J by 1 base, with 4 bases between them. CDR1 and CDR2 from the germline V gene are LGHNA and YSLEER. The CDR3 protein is CASSQDSSYEQYF. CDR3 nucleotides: TGCGCCAGCAGCCAAGATTCGTCCTACGAGCAGTACTTC.

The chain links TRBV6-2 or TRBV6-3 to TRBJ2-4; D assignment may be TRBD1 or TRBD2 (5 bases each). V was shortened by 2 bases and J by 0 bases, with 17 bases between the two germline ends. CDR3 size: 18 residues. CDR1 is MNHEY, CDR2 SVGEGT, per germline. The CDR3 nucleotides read TGTGCCAGCAGTTACCAGGGAAGAGCGGACATAGCCAAAAACATTCAGTACTTC. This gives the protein CASSYQGRADIAKNIQYF.

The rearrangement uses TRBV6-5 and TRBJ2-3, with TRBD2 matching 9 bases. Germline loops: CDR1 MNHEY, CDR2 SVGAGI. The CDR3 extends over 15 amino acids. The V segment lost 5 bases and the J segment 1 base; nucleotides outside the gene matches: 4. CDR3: CASSRLAVRTDTQYF. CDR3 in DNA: TGTGCCAGCAGTCGACTAGCGGTGCGCACAGATACGCAGTATTTT.

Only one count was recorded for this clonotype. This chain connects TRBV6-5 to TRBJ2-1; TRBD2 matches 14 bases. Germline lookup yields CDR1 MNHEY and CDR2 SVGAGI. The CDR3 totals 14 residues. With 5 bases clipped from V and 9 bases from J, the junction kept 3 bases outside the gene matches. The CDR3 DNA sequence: TGTGCCAGCAGTAACGGACTAGCGGGAGGTGAGCAGTTCTTC. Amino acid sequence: CASSNGLAGGEQFF.

The CDR3: CSARNSGSPSYEQYF. The CDR3 DNA reads as TGCAGTGCTAGAAACAGCGGGAGCCCCTCCTACGAGCAGTACTTC. This chain uses TRBV20-1 with TRBJ2-7; 8 positions agree with TRBD2. The CDR3 runs to 15 residues. The V gene end was trimmed by 2 bases and the J gene end by 0 bases; junction bases not matched to a gene: 6. Germline-derived CDR1 and CDR2 are DFQATT and SNEGSKA (reference sequence).

The DNA of the CDR3 is TGTGCCAGCAGAGGCAACTATGGCTACACCTTC. As protein: CASRGNYGYTF. The chain couples TRBV6-1 to TRBJ1-2, with D unresolved. Germline CDR1 and CDR2: MNHNS and SASEGT. Trimming took 6 bases from V and 2 from J, leaving 4 bases between them. The length of the CDR3 is 11 residues.

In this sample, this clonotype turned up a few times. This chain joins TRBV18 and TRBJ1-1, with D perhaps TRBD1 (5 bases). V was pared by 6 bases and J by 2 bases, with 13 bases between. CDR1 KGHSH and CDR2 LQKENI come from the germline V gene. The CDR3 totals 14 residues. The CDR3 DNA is TGTGCCAGCTCCCCAGGACGGGGCAACACTGAAGCTTTCTTT. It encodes CASSPGRGNTEAFF.

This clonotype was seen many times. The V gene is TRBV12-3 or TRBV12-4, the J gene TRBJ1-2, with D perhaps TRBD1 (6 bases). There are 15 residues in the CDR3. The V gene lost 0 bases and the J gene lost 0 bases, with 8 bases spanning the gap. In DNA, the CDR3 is TGTGCCAGCAGTTTAGCGACAGGCGCTAACTATGGCTACACCTTC. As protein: CASSLATGANYGYTF.

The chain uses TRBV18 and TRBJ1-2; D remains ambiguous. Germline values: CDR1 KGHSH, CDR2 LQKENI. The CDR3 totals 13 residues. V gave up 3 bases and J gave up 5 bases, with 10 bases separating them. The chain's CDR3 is CASSPQVEYGYTF. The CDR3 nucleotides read TGTGCCAGCTCACCGCAGGTCGAATATGGCTACACCTTC.

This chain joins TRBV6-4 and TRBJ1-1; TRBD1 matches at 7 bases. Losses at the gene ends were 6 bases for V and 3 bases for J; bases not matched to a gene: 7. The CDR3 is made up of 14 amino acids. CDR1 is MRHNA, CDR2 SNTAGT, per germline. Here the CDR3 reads CASRAQGWDTEAFF. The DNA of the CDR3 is TGTGCCAGCAGGGCACAGGGGTGGGACACTGAAGCTTTCTTT.